What follows describes a single T cell receptor beta chain. Its matching antigen is unknown. The junction shows a germline mismatch at one end, possibly a read error. This specimen belongs to a study of beta chain features in type 1 diabetes. Regarding the study as a whole: Researchers report that Type 1 diabetes patients had moderately but significantly shorter TCRB CDR3s across all four CD4+ subsets.

The investigators reverse transcribed all of the isolated RNA, so they sequenced expressed TCRB transcripts. Sequencing was performed with immunoSEQ multiplex PCR; in TCRdb, only in-frame clones are kept and a portion is missing. The sample shows roughly 380,000 clones, around 19% of them seen only once. The TCR originated in a woman between 18 and 29 years old in good health. Source material: naive CD4+ T cells from blood.

CDR3 nucleotides: TGTGCTAGCAGCTTCGGCCAGGGAGGTCCGAATGAGCAGTTCTTC. This gives the protein CASSFGQGGPNEQFF. The V gene is TRBV7-7, the J gene TRBJ2-1; D may be TRBD2 (6 bases). Germline values: CDR1 SSHAT, CDR2 FNYEAQ (reference sequence). The CDR3 has 15 residues.